The entry below gives a single TCR beta chain sequence along with its context. Its antigen is undetermined. The data originate from a study of blood T cells in healthy people across ages. Study conclusions and caveats: The recorded TCR beta diversity per million T cells decreased in a roughly linear manner with age.

A J-beta primer mix and a sample-barcoded 5' primer were used in a second PCR of roughly 6 to 11 cycles. TCRdb redid the calling of the 5' RACE reads with MiXCR, one entry per CDR3 protein. The table has roughly 860,000 distinct CDR3 sequences, around 62% seen once. CDR3 size: 17 residues. The V segment lost 3 bases and the J segment 4 bases; nucleotides outside the gene matches: 11. Germline V gene lookup returns CDR1 SGDLS and CDR2 YYNGEE. V usage is TRBV9 and J usage is TRBJ2-3, with 10 bases fitting TRBD2. Sequenced: blood. This TCR derives from a man aged 30 to 39 in good health. The CDR3 spells CASSGRAGGPRADTQYF. CDR3 nucleotides: TGTGCCAGCAGCGGGCGAGCGGGGGGGCCTAGGGCAGATACGCAGTATTTT.